Listed here is a single T cell receptor (beta chain). Its antigen is currently unknown. The CDR3 totals 17 residues. With 7 bases clipped from V and 0 bases from J, the junction kept 12 bases outside the gene matches. The germline CDR1 and CDR2 sequences are LNHDA and SQIVND (reference sequence). This entry comes from a study of T cell responses to AZD1222 COVID-19 vaccine. Overall study results and limits: Distributed over spike, vaccine-associated CD4 TCRs predominated at 160-218 and 743-854.

Data came from immunoSEQ multiplex PCR; TCRdb stores just in-frame clones and leaves some out. Here the sample spans more than 120,000 clones, approximately 85% being singletons. Sequences were derived from peripheral blood, sampled 28 days after the second dose of the MenACWY control vaccine. The chain has TRBV19 and TRBJ2-1; 7 bases align to TRBD1. This clonotype originated in an adult who received the MenACWY meningococcal vaccine as a control. The CDR3, as DNA: TGTGCCAGTAATCGCCCCCAGGGACAGAGCTCCTACAATGAGCAGTTCTTC. Its protein is CASNRPQGQSSYNEQFF.